This T cell receptor (beta chain) was identified in a study of cytomegalovirus exposure and HLA in healthy donors. CDR1 and CDR2 (germline): GTSNPN, SVGIG (reference sequence). The germline V and J ends were trimmed by 8 bases and 0 bases, with 16 bases remaining between them. The length of the CDR3 is 15 residues. A multiplex PCR was run with 60 Vbeta primers and 13 Jbeta primers. The repertoire was sequenced with immunoSEQ multiplex PCR; TCRdb's copy has only in-frame clones and lacks some. The sample lists about 240,000 clones, 70% to 90% occurring once. Regarding the study as a whole: In a later analysis, V- and J-gene trimming of beta chains associated with a DCLRE1C missense variant, replicated independently. A few of the chains that were CMV-associated were confirmed in vitro to be specific for CMV antigens. Common viral pathogens seemed to be connected with several of the most significant clusters, according to a later analysis. Earlier findings revealed that most TCR beta V segments proved productive either about 87% or about 30% of the time.

Concerning this clone itself: No antigen is known for it.

The sequencing sample was made of PBMCs. The chain links TRBV30 to TRBJ2-2; tentative D call: TRBD1 (5 bases). The receptor comes from a woman aged 60-75 years in good health and CMV-seropositive. In DNA, the CDR3 is TGTGCCGAAAAATGGACAACATCGAACACCGGGGAGCTGTTTTTT. Residues: CAEKWTTSNTGELFF.